This T cell receptor beta chain was observed in a study of metastatic and nonmetastatic thyroid tumors. In its sample, this clone was seen many times. No treatment of any kind had been given to any patient before thyroid surgery. TCRdb reprocessed the PCR reads via MiXCR. The sample has fewer than 40,000 clones, about 17% seen once. Trimming stripped 5 bases from V and 4 bases from J, with 13 bases between. The germline CDR1 and CDR2 sequences are SGHTA and FQGTGA. The CDR3 sequence is 14 residues long. The chain recombines TRBV7-3 with TRBJ2-3; D call uncertain. Material: blood. The sequence was obtained from a female donor with papillary thyroid cancer or a benign thyroid nodule (not recorded which). Some clones in this sample may be carry-over from other donors' samples. The CDR3 is CASSQMAPPDTQYF. Written as DNA, the CDR3 is TGTGCCAGCAGCCAAATGGCCCCCCCAGATACGCAGTATTTT.